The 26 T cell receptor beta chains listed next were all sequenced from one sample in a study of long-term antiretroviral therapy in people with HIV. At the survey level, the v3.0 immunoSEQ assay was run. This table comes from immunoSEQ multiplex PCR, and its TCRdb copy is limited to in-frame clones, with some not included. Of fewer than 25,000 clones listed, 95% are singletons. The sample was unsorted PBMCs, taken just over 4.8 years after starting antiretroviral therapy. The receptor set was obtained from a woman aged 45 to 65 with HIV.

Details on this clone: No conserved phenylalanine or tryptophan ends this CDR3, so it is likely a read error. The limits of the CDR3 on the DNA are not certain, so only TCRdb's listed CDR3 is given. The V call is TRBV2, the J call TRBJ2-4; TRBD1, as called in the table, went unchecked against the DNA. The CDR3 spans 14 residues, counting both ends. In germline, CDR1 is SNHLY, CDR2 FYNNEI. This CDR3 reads CASSEESGTGQPNV.

DNA for the CDR3: TGTGCCAGCAGTTACTCACGTCTTACCGGTTTGGGTGAGCAGTACTTC. It is translated as CASSYSRLTGLGEQYF. The chain has TRBV6-6 and TRBJ2-7; D unclear. The CDR3 loop spans 16 amino acids. V was pared by 0 bases and J by 7 bases, with 19 bases between. Germline lookup yields CDR1 MNHNY and CDR2 SVGAGI (reference sequence).

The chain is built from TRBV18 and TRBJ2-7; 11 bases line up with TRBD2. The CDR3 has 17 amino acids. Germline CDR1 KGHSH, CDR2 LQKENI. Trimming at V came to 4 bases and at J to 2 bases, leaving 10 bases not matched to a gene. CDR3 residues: CASSLNLAGGLTYEQYF. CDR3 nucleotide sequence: TGTGCCAGCTCACTCAATTTAGCGGGAGGGCTCACCTACGAGCAGTACTTC.

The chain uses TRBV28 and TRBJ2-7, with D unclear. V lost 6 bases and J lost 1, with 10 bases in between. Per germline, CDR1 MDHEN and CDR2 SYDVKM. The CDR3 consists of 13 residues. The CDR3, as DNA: TGTGCCAGCAGACCGCACGGATCCTACGAGCAGTACTTC. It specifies CASRPHGSYEQYF.

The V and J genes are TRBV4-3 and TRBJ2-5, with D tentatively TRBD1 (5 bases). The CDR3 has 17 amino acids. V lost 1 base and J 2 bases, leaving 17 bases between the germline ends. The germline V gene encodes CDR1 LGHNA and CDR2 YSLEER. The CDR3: CASSQVGPTDYQETQYF. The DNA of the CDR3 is TGCGCCAGCAGCCAAGTGGGTCCGACAGATTATCAAGAGACCCAGTACTTC.

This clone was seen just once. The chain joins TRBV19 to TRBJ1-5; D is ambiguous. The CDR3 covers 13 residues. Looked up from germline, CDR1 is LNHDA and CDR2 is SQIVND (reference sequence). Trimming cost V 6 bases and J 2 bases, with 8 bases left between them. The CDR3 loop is CASSPAGNQPQHF. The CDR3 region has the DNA TGTGCCAGTAGCCCGGCGGGCAATCAGCCCCAGCATTTT. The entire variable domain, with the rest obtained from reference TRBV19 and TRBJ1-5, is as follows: DGGITQSPKYLFRKEGQNVTLSCEQNLNHDAMYWYRQDPGQGLRLIYYSQIVNDFQKGDIAEGYSVSREKKESFPLTVTSAQKNPTAFYLCASSPAGNQPQHFGDGTRLSIL.

CDR3 sequence: CSVELVYEQFF. The CDR3 DNA sequence: TGCAGCGTTGAATTAGTATATGAGCAGTTCTTC. This rearrangement joins TRBV29-1 to TRBJ2-1; D is unclear. Germline V gene sequence: CDR1 SQVTM, CDR2 ANQGSEA. CDR3 size: 11 residues. Trimming removed 2 bases at V and 8 bases at J, with 7 bases between.

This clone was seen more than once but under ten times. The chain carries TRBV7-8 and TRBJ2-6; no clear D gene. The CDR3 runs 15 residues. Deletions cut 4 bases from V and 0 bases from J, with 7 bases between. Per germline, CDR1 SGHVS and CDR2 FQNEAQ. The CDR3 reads CASSSRISGANVLTF. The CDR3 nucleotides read TGTGCCAGCAGCTCACGAATCTCTGGGGCCAACGTCCTGACTTTC. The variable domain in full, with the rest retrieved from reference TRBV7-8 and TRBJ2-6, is GAGVSQSPRYKVAKRGQDVALRCDPISGHVSLFWYQQALGQGPEFLTYFQNEAQLDKSGLPSDRFFAERPEGSVSTLKIQRTQQEDSAVYLCASSSRISGANVLTFGAGSRLTVL.

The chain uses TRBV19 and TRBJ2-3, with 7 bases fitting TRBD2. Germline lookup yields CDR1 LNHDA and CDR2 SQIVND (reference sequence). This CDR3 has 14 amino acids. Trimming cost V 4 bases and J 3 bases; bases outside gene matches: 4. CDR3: CASSTSGETDTQYF. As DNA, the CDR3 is TGTGCCAGTAGTACCAGCGGGGAGACAGATACGCAGTATTTT.

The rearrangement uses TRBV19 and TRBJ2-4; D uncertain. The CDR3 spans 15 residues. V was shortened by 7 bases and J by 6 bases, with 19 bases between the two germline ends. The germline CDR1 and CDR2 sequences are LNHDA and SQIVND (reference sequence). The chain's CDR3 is CASISSRVPGNIQYF. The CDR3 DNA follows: TGTGCCAGTATTTCCTCACGGGTCCCAGGAAACATTCAGTACTTC.

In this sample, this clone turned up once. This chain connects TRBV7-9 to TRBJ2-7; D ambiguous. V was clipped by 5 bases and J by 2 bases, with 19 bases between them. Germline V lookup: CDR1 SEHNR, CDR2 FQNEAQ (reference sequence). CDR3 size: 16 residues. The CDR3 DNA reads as TGTGCCAGCAGCAACGGCCTCAGGACGAGTACCTACGAGCAGTACTTC. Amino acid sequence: CASSNGLRTSTYEQYF.

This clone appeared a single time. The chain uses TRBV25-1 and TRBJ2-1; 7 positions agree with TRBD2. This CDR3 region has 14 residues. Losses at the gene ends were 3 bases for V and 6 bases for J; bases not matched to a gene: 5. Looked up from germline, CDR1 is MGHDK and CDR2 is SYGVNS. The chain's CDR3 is CASSEWTRSNEQFF. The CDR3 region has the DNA TGTGCCAGCAGTGAGTGGACTAGATCCAATGAGCAGTTCTTC.

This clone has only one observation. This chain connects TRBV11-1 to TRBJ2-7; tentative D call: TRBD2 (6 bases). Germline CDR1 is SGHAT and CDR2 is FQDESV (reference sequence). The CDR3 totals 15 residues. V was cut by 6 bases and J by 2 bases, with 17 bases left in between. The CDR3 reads CASRKTGVLTYEQYF. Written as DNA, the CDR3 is TGTGCCAGCAGGAAAACGGGGGTGTTGACCTACGAGCAGTACTTC.

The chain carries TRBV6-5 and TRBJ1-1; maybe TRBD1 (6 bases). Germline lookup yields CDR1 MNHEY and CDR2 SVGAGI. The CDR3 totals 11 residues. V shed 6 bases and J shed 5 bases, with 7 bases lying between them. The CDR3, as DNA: TGTGCCAGCAGAGGGGGAACTGAAGCTTTCTTT. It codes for CASRGGTEAFF.

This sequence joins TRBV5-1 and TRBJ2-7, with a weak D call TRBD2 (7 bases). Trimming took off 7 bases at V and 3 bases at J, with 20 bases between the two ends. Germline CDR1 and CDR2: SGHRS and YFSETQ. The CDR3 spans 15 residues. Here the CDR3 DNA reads TGCGCCAGCTACTGGGCGACGGGGGGCCTCTACGAGCAGTACTTC. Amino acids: CASYWATGGLYEQYF.

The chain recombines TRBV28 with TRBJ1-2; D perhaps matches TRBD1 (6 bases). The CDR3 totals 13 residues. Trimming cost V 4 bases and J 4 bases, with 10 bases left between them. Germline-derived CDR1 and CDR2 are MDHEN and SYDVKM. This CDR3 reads CASSSRGVYGYTF. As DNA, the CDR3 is TGTGCCAGCAGTTCCAGGGGAGTCTATGGCTACACCTTC.

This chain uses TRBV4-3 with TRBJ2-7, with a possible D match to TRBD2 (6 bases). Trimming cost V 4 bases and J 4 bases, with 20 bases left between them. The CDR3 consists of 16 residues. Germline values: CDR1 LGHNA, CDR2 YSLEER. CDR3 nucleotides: TGCGCCAGCAGCCCCGCAGCAGCCCGGGAGAAGTACGAGCAGTACTTC. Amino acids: CASSPAAAREKYEQYF.

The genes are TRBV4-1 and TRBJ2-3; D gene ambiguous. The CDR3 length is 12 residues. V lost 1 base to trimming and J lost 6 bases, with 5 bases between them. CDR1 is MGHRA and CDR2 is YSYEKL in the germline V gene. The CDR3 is CASSQAIDTQYF. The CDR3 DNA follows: TGCGCCAGCAGCCAAGCTATCGATACGCAGTATTTT.

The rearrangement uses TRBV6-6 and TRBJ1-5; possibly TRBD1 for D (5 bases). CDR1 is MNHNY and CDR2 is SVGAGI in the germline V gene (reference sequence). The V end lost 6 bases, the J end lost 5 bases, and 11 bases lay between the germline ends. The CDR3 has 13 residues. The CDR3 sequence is CASRVDRDQPQHF. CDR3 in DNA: TGTGCCAGCAGGGTAGACAGAGATCAGCCCCAGCATTTT.

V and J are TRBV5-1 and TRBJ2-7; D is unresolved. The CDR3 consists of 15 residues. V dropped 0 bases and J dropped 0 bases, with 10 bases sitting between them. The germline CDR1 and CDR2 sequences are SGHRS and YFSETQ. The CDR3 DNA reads TGCGCCAGCAGCTTGGGTTCAGGCCTCTCCTACGAGCAGTACTTC. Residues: CASSLGSGLSYEQYF.

The CDR3 loop is CASSPAFLYGYTF. Written as DNA, the CDR3 is TGTGCCAGCAGCCCGGCCTTTCTATATGGCTACACCTTC. The genes are TRBV28 and TRBJ1-2; D not certain. Trimming pared 6 bases from V and 5 bases from J, leaving 13 bases between. The CDR3 loop spans 13 amino acids. The germline CDR1 and CDR2 sequences are MDHEN and SYDVKM.

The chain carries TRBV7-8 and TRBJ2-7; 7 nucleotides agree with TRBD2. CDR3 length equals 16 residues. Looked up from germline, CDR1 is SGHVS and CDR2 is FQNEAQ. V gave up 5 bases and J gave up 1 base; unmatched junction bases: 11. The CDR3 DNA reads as TGTGCCAGCAGCCCCCTCCAACGGGAGGTTTCCTACGAGCAGTACTTC. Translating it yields CASSPLQREVSYEQYF.

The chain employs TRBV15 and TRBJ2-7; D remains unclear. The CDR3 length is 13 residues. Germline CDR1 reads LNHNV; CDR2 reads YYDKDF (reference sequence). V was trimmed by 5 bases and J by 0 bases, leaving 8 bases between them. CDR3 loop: CATSFGGSYEQYF. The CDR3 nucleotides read TGTGCCACCAGCTTTGGTGGCTCCTACGAGCAGTACTTC.

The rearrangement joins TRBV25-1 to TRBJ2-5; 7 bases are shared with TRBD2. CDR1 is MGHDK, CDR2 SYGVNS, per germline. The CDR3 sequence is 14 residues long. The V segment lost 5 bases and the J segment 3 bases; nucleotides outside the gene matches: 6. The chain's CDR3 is CASSLGLAEETQYF. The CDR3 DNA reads TGTGCCAGCAGTCTGGGGCTAGCGGAAGAGACCCAGTACTTC.

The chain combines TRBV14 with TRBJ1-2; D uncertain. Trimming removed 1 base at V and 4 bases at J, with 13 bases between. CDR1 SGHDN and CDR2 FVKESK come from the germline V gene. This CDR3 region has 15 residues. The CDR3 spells CASSQVEGFPYGYTF. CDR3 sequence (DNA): TGTGCCAGCAGCCAAGTGGAAGGTTTCCCCTATGGCTACACCTTC.

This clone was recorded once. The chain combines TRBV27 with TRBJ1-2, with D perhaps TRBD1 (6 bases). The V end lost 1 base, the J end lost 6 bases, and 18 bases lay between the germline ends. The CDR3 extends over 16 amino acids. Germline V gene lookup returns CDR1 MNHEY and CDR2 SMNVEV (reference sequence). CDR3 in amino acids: CASSLLGRENRDGYTF. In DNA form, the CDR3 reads TGTGCCAGCAGTTTATTAGGGAGGGAGAACAGGGATGGCTACACCTTC.